This T cell receptor beta chain was documented in a study of blood T cells in healthy people across ages. V gave up 2 bases and J gave up 0 bases, with 14 bases separating them. Germline loops: CDR1 SQVTM, CDR2 ANQGSEA. CDR3 length: 15 residues. A J-beta primer mix and a sample-barcoded 5' primer were used in a second PCR of about 7 to 12 cycles. TCRdb used MiXCR to reprocess the 5' RACE reads, holding one entry per CDR3 protein. The table records about 1.4 million distinct CDR3 sequences, approximately 59% of them present only once. The gene calls are TRBV29-1 and TRBJ2-7; D perhaps matches TRBD1 (5 bases). The origin of this receptor is a man between 18 and 35 years old in good health. Sequencing was done on a sample of blood. Here the CDR3 reads CSVESRGSSSYEQYF. CDR3 coding DNA: TGCAGCGTTGAATCTAGGGGTTCGAGCTCCTACGAGCAGTACTTC.